This note documents a single T cell receptor (beta chain) sequence. The J segment lost 0 bases and the V segment lost 4 bases, leaving 6 bases of the junction unmatched. The CDR3 length is 16 residues. The germline V gene has CDR1 SGHRS and CDR2 YFSETQ. The sample is drawn from a study of cytomegalovirus exposure and HLA in healthy donors. A multiplex PCR was run with 60 Vbeta primers and 13 Jbeta primers. TCRdb's table, derived via immunoSEQ multiplex PCR, lists solely in-frame clones and lacks some. Of 120,000 or so clones listed, 80% are singletons. This clonotype was sampled from a female donor in good health and CMV-seronegative. The chain carries TRBV5-1 and TRBJ2-2; TRBD1 agrees at 7 bases. The specimen was PBMCs. The CDR3 DNA reads TGCGCCAGCAGCAAAACAGGGGCTGCGAACACCGGGGAGCTGTTTTTT. Translating it yields CASSKTGAANTGELFF.